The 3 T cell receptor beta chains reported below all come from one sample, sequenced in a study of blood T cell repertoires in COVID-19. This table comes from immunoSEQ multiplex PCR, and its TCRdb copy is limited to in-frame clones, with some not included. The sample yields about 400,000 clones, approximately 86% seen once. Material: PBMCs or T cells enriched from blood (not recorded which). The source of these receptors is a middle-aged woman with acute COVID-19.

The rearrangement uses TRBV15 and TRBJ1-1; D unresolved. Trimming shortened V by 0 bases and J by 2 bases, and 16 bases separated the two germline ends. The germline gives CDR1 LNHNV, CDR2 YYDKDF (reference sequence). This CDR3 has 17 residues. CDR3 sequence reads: CATSRDKLWGGNTEAFF. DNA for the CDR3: TGTGCCACCAGCAGAGATAAGCTTTGGGGAGGAAACACTGAAGCTTTCTTT.

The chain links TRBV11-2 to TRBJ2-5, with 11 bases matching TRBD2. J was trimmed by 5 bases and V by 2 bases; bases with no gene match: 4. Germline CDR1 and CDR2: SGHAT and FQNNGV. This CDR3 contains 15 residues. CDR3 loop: CASSLSSGGYETQYF. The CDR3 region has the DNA TGTGCCAGCAGCTTATCTAGCGGGGGGTACGAGACCCAGTACTTC.

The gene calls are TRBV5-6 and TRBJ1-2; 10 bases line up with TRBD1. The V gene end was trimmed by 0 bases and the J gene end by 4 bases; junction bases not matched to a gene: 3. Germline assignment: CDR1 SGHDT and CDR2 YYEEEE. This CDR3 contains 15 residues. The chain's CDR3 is CASSLGDRGSYGYTF. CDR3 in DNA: TGTGCCAGCAGCTTGGGGGACAGGGGTAGCTATGGCTACACCTTC.